The T cell receptor (beta chain) under discussion was sequenced for a study of patients and donors after allogeneic stem cell transplantation. Via MiXCR, TCRdb re-called the RT-PCR reads, giving one row per CDR3 protein. Of about 70,000 distinct CDR3 sequences listed, around 27% are singletons. Trimming left V 6 bases short and J 1 base short, with 4 bases between. From germline, CDR1 is ENHRY and CDR2 SYGVKD. This CDR3 is 12 amino acids long. This sequence joins TRBV10-3 and TRBJ1-3; D is unclear. The sample was blood, either unsorted or a sorted T cell fraction (not recorded which). The receptor's source is a human donor who was either an allogeneic HSCT recipient or a stem cell or donor lymphocyte infusion donor (not recorded which). It is not recorded whose cells these are; they may come from a transplant donor. In nucleotides, the CDR3 is TGTGCCATCAGCGCTTCTGGAAACACCATATATTTT. Translated: CAISASGNTIYF.